This T cell receptor beta chain was sequenced in a study of identical twins. Germline V CDR1 and CDR2: ENHRY, SYGVKD. With 5 bases removed from V and 6 bases from J, the gap between germline ends came to 15 bases. The CDR3 runs to 14 residues. A single count supports this clonotype. The authors used template switching to add a universal primer site and gave cDNA unique molecular identifiers. MiXCR was run by TCRdb on the 5' RACE reads, yielding one entry per CDR3 protein. The sample includes 1.5 million to 2 million distinct CDR3 sequences, roughly a third seen only once; the top ten take approximately 0.25%.

This chain links TRBV10-3 with TRBJ2-3; D possibly corresponds to TRBD1 (6 bases). This TCR came from a newborn girl in good health. The sequencing sample was made of cord blood. CDR3 protein: CAISRGQPSDTQYF. The CDR3 DNA reads TGTGCCATCAGTCGGGGACAACCTTCCGATACGCAGTATTTT.